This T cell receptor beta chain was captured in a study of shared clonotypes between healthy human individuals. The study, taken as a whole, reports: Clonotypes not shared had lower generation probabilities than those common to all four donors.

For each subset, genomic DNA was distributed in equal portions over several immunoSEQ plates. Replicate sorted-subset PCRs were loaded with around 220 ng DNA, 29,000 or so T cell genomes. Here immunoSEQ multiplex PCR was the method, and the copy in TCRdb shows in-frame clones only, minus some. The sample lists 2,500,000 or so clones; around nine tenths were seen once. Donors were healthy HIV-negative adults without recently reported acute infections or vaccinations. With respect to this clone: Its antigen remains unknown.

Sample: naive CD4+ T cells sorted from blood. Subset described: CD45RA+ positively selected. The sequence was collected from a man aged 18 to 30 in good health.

The CDR3 loop is CASTVGAARKSAGELFF. The CDR3 region has the DNA TGTGCCAGCACCGTCGGGGCGGCTAGAAAGTCTGCCGGGGAGCTGTTTTTT. The V gene is TRBV9, the J gene TRBJ2-2; perhaps D is TRBD1 or TRBD2 (5 bases each). The CDR3 runs to 17 residues. V shed 6 bases and J shed 6 bases, with 24 bases lying between them. The germline CDR1 and CDR2 sequences are SGDLS and YYNGEE.